Listed below are T cell receptor beta chains from one sample, sequenced in a study of lymphopenia after photon versus proton radiotherapy. TCRdb keeps only in-frame clones here, not all; method: immunoSEQ multiplex PCR. Among tens of thousands of clones listed, about nine tenths were seen once. Sequenced material: peripheral blood, taken from a patient treated with proton-based radiotherapy. Source of these receptors: a woman aged 60-70 years with cholangiocarcinoma. Some clones in this sample may be carry-over from other donors' samples. Each CDR3 is given with its conserved first and last residue. The D gene is left open where the match is weak. Clone size is not always given. Where it is, it says once, few, many or a class for expanded clones.

j_gene	d_gene	abundance	v_gene	CDR3nt	CDR3aa
TRBJ2-7	TRBD1	once	TRBV2	TGTGCCATCGCGATCGGTGGGACAGGGCAAGACGAGCAGTACTTC	CAIAIGGTGQDEQYF
TRBJ2-7	.	.	TRBV6-6	TGTGCCAGCAGTTACTTCGACACCGACTACGAGCAGTACTTC	CASSYFDTDYEQYF
TRBJ1-5	.	.	TRBV6-5	TGTGCCAGCAGTTCCGTCGGACGGAATCAGCCCCAGCATTTT	CASSSVGRNQPQHF
TRBJ1-5	.	.	TRBV7-2	TGTGCCAGCAGCTTATACCCAGGGAGCAATCAGCCCCAGCATTTT	CASSLYPGSNQPQHF
TRBJ2-7	.	.	TRBV29-1	TGCAGCGTCCGCCGAGTCGAGGGCTACGAGCAGTACTTC	CSVRRVEGYEQYF
TRBJ1-2	.	.	TRBV7-8	TGTGCCAGCAGCTTAGAACTGAGGGAAGTAGGCTATGGCTACACCTTC	CASSLELREVGYGYTF
TRBJ2-4	TRBD2	.	TRBV5-1	TGCGCCAGCAGCTTGGTTGGGCGGGAGGGCTTCAACATTCAGTACTTC	CASSLVGREGFNIQYF
TRBJ1-1	.	.	TRBV29-1	TGCAGCGTTGAGCCGAACACTGAAGCTTTCTTT	CSVEPNTEAFF
TRBJ1-4	.	.	TRBV30	TGTGCCTGGAGTGTGCAGTTTAGGGAAAAACTGTTTTTT	CAWSVQFREKLFF
TRBJ2-4	.	.	TRBV9	TGTGCCAGCGGACCGAGGCTAGCCAAAAACATTCAGTACTTC	CASGPRLAKNIQYF
TRBJ1-2	TRBD1	.	TRBV6-5	TGTGCCAGCAGAAGGGACAGGACGGATGGCTACACCTTC	CASRRDRTDGYTF
TRBJ2-5	TRBD2	.	TRBV11-2	TGTGCCAGCAGCTCGTTAGCGGGAGTGGGAGGAAAGACCCAGTACTTC	CASSSLAGVGGKTQYF
TRBJ2-3	.	.	TRBV6-1	TGTGCCAGCAGTGAAGCTCCCGGGTCCACAGATACGCAGTATTTT	CASSEAPGSTDTQYF
TRBJ2-1	.	.	TRBV7-3	TGTGCCAGCAGCCTCGGATCGGGGGACTACAATGAGCAGTTCTTC	CASSLGSGDYNEQFF
TRBJ2-1	.	medium-sized	TRBV11-2	TGTGCCAGCAGCTCAACTAGAAATGAGCAGTTCTTC	CASSSTRNEQFF